This T cell receptor beta chain appears in the sequencing data of a study of Ad26.COV2.S vaccination and SARS-CoV-2 variants (dated by TCRdb to about 2021). At the level of the whole study: Vaccine-arm donors came from COV1001, a multicentre, randomized, double-blind, placebo-controlled phase I-IIa trial of Ad26.COV2.S in healthy adults. Trial participants were randomized into five groups of five, in which low-dose or high-dose Ad26.COV2.S was given once or twice, or placebo was given on both occasions. Dosing of Ad26.COV2.S was intramuscular, at either 5x10^10 or 1x10^11 viral particles, delivered as one shot or as two shots spaced 56 days apart. A total of approximately 30 samples were included in the TCR-sequenced set, comprising some 20 Ad26.COV2.S vaccine recipients, 5 placebo recipients and 8 SARS-CoV-2 convalescent individuals. Throughout the experiments and outcome assessment, investigators stayed blinded to trial group allocation. TCRbeta repertoire sequencing was used to assess the specificity and breadth of SARS-CoV-2-reactive T cell receptors after Ad26.COV2.S vaccination.

The sample's treatment or condition label, decoded: around 19 received Ad26.COV2.S at low or high dose, single or two shots; roughly 5 received placebo; per-sample allocation not given. Repertoires of vaccine and placebo recipients were sequenced from samples collected on day 63 after the first injection. In Cohort 1b, some 25 adults aged 18-55 years were enrolled at a single site in Boston, USA, between 29 July and 7 August 2020. Ad26.COV2.S was a replication-incompetent adenovirus type 26 vector expressing a prefusion-stabilized SARS-CoV-2 spike protein from the original Wuhan strain. What the study reported, not specific to this receptor: According to the authors, total T cell responses may have been underestimated by the TCR breadth and depth analyses. The study was not powered for comparison of responses between vaccine doses or regimens. After vaccination, spike-specific CD8+ and CD4+ T cell responses were reported to show substantial breadth. Non-spike TCR breadth was comparable between vaccine and placebo recipients, consistent with the vaccine containing only spike. Ad26.COV2.S recipients had higher spike-specific TCR breadth than placebo recipients (P = 0.0014).

The immunoSEQ Assay was the method used to sequence TCRbeta CDR3 regions. After extraction, genomic DNA underwent amplification by bias-controlled multiplex PCR, followed by high-throughput sequencing. In the authors' own workflow: To quantify the absolute abundance of every unique TCRbeta CDR3 region, sequences were collapsed and filtered. T cell fraction was estimated by normalization of TCRbeta template counts to usable DNA, with usable DNA being measured through amplification of reference genes present in all nucleated cells. Repertoire TCRs were annotated as SARS-CoV-2-specific by exact matching of V gene, CDR3 amino acid sequence and J gene to a known reactive TCR set. MIRA supplied the reference SARS-CoV-2 TCR set, which was filtered for enrichment in COVID-19-positive ImmuneCODE repertoires so that public or cross-reactive TCRs were removed. Using the MIRA antigens, annotated TCRs were further analysed by specific ORF or by position within an ORF. Breadth was defined as the number of annotated unique rearrangements divided by the total number of unique productive rearrangements, and depth was defined as the summed frequency of the annotated unique rearrangements. TCR breadth was compared between groups using two-sided Wilcoxon rank-sum tests. TCRdb provides this immuneACCESS table in a form limited to in-frame rearrangements. Some clones are lacking; in checked studies, under half of them reflect an unresolved V gene, and why the rest are absent is not known. That table is the source of V, J and clone size, and D and trimming were worked out from the DNA. The sample yields some 270,000 clones; 70% to 90% were counted once. The ten largest clones capture under 3% of the sample.

As to this clone: The clone's antigen remains unknown. Base qualities are not recorded, but no much larger clone differs from it by a single base.

This clonotype originated in a person between 18 and 65 years old who received the Ad26.COV2.S COVID-19 vaccine or a placebo. The material sequenced was peripheral blood, taken in a trial of Ad26.COV2.S vaccine versus placebo.

The CDR3: CASSLEAGLAGAETQYF. The nucleotide sequence reads as follows: TGTGCCAGCAGCTTAGAAGCTGGACTAGCGGGAGCAGAGACCCAGTACTTC. Recombination joined TRBV7-8 with TRBJ2-5; 13 bases in the middle match TRBD2. Via the germline V gene, CDR1 is SGHVS and CDR2 FQNEAQ. V is pruned by 1 base and J by 4 bases, leaving 6 bases of the junction without a gene match. Including the terminal cysteine and phenylalanine, the CDR3 comprises 17 residues. Only the CDR3 DNA stays, 51 bases, in frame from base 1.